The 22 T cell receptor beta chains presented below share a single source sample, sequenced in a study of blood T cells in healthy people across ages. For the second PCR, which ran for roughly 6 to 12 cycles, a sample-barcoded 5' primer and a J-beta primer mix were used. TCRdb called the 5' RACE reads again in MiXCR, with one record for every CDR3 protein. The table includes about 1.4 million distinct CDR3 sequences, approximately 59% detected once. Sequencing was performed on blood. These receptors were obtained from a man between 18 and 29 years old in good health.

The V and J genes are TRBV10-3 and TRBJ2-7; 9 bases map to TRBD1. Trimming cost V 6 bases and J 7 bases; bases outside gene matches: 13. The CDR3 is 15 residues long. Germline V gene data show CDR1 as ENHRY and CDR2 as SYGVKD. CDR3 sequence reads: CAIRAPGQGLREQYF. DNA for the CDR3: TGTGCCATCAGAGCACCGGGACAGGGTCTCCGGGAGCAGTACTTC.

Here the CDR3 DNA reads TGTGCCATAAAGGGCCCAAGGGACTATGGCTACACCTTC. This codes for CAIKGPRDYGYTF. V usage is TRBV10-3 and J usage is TRBJ1-2; D is unresolved. This CDR3 comprises 13 residues. The germline V gene encodes CDR1 ENHRY and CDR2 SYGVKD. The V end lost 9 bases, the J end lost 3 bases, and 14 bases lay between the germline ends.

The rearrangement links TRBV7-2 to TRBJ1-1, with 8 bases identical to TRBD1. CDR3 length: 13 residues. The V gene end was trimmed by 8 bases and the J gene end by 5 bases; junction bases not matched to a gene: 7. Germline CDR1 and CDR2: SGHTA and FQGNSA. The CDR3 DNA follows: TGTGCCAGCTTGAGGACAGGGCGAACTGAAGCTTTCTTT. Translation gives CASLRTGRTEAFF.

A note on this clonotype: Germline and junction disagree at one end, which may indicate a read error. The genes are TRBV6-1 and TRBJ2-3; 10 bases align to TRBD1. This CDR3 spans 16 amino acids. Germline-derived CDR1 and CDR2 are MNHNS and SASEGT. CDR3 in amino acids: CASTNSPGQGSETQYF. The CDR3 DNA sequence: TGTGCCAGCACAAATAGCCCGGGACAGGGGTCAGAGACGCAGTATTTT.

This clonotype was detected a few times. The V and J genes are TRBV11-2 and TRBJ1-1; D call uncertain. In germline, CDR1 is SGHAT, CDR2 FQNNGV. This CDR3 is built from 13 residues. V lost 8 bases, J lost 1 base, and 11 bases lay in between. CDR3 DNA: TGTGCCAGCTCAGGCGGGAGGAACACTGAAGCTTTCTTT. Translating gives CASSGGRNTEAFF.

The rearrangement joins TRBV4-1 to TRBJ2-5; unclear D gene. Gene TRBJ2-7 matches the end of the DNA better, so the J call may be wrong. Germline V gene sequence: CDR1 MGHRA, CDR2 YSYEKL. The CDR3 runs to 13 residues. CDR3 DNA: TGCGCCAGCAGCCAAGTAGAAGGCGTCGAGCAGTACTTC. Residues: CASSQVEGVEQYF.

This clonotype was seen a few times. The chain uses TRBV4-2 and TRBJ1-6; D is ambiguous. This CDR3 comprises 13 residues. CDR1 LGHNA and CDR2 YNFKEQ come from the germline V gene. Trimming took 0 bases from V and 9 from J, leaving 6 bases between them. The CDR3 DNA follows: TGTGCCAGCAGCCAAGATCGGCGTTCACCCCTCCACTTT. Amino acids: CASSQDRRSPLHF.

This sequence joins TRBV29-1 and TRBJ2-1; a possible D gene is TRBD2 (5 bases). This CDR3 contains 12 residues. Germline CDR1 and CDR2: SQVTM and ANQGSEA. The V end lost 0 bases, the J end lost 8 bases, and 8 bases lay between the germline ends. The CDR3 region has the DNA TGCAGCGTTGAAGATTGGCGGGATGAGCAGTTCTTC. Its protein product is CSVEDWRDEQFF.

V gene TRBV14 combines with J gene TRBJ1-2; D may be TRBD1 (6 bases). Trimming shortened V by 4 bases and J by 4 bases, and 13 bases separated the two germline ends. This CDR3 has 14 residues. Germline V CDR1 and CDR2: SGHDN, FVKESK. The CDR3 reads CASSLRDTRYGYTF. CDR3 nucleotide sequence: TGTGCCAGCAGCCTCCGGGACACCCGCTATGGCTACACCTTC.

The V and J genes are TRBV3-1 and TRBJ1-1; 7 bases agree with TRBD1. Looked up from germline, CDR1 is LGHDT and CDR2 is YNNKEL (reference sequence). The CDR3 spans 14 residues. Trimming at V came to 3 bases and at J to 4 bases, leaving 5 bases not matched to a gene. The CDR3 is CASSHRGKGTEAFF. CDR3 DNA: TGTGCCAGCAGCCACAGGGGGAAGGGCACTGAAGCTTTCTTT. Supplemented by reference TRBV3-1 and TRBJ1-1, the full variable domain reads DTAVSQTPKYLVTQMGNDKSIKCEQNLGHDTMYWYKQDSKKFLKIMFSYNNKELIINETVPNRFSPKSPDKAHLNLHINSLELGDSAVYFCASSHRGKGTEAFFGQGTRLTVV.

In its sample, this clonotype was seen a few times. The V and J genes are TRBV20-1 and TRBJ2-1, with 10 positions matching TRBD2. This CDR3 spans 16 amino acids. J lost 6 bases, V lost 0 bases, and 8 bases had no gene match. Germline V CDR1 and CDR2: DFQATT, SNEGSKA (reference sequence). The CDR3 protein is CSARDPLAGVGNEQFF. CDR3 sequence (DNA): TGCAGTGCTAGAGATCCGCTAGCGGGAGTAGGCAATGAGCAGTTCTTC.

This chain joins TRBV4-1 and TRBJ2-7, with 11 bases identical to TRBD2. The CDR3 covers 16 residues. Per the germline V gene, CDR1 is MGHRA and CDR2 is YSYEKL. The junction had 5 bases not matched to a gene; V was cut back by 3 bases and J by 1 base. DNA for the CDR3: TGCGCCAGCAGCCACGTACTAGCGGGAGCATCCTACGAGCAGTACTTC. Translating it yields CASSHVLAGASYEQYF.

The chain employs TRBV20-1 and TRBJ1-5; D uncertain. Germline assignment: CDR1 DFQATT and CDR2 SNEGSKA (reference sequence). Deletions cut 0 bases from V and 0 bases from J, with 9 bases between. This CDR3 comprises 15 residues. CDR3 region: CSARETGSSNQPQHF. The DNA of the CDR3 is TGCAGTGCTAGAGAAACGGGCAGTAGCAATCAGCCCCAGCATTTT.

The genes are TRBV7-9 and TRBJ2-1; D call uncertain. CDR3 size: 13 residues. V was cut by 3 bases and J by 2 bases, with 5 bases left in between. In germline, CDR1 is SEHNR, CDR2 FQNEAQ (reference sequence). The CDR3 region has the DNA TGTGCCAGCAGCTTTCAAGCCTACAATGAGCAGTTCTTC. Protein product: CASSFQAYNEQFF.

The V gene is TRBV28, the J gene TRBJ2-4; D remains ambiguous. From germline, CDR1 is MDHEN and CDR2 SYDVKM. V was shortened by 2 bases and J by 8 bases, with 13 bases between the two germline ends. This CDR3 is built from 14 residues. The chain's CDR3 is CASSLLGSSDIQYF. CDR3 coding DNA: TGTGCCAGCAGTTTACTAGGGTCGAGTGACATTCAGTACTTC.

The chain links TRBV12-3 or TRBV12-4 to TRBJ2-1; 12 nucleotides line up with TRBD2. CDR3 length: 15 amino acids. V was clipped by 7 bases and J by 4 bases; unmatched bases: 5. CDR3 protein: CASTLTSGGYNEQFF. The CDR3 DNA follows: TGTGCCAGCACCCTGACTAGCGGGGGTTACAATGAGCAGTTCTTC.

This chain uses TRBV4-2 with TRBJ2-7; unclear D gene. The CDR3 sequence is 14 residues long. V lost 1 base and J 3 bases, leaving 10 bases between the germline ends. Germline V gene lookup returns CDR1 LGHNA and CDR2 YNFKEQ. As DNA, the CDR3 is TGTGCCAGCAGCCAAGTGGAGTCTGTCTACGAGCAGTACTTC. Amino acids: CASSQVESVYEQYF.

DNA for the CDR3: TGTGCCAGCAGTTCGACCATTCAGGACGCGATGAGCCCGGGCGATACGCAGTATTTT. Encoded protein: CASSSTIQDAMSPGDTQYF. The chain links TRBV6-2 or TRBV6-3 to TRBJ2-3, with D hard to call. This CDR3 has 19 residues. Germline CDR1 MNHEY, CDR2 SVGEGT. Trimming removed 4 bases at V and 6 bases at J, with 29 bases between.

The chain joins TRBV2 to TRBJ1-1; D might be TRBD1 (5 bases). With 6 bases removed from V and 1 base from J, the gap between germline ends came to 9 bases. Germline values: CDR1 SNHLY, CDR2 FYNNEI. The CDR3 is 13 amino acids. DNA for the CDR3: TGTGCCAGCAGGGACACCGAGAACACTGAAGCTTTCTTT. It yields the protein CASRDTENTEAFF.

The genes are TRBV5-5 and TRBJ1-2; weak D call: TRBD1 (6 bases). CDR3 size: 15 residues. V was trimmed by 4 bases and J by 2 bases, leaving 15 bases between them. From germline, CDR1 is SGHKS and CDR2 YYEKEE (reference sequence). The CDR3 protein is CASSQLDQGNYGYTF. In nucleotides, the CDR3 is TGTGCCAGCAGCCAACTCGATCAGGGGAACTATGGCTACACCTTC.

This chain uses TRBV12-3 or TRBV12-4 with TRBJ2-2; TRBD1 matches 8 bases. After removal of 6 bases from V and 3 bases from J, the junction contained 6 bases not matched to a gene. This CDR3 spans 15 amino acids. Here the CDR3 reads CASSRQGLDTGELFF. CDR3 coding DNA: TGTGCCAGCAGCAGACAGGGGTTGGACACCGGGGAGCTGTTTTTT.

The CDR3 region is CASSYANQPQHF. The CDR3 DNA reads as TGTGCCAGCAGTTATGCGAATCAGCCCCAGCATTTT. The chain has TRBV6-2 or TRBV6-3 and TRBJ1-5; D ambiguous. Trimming cost V 3 bases and J 4 bases, with 4 bases left between them. The CDR3 is made up of 12 amino acids. Germline loops: CDR1 MNHEY, CDR2 SVGEGT.